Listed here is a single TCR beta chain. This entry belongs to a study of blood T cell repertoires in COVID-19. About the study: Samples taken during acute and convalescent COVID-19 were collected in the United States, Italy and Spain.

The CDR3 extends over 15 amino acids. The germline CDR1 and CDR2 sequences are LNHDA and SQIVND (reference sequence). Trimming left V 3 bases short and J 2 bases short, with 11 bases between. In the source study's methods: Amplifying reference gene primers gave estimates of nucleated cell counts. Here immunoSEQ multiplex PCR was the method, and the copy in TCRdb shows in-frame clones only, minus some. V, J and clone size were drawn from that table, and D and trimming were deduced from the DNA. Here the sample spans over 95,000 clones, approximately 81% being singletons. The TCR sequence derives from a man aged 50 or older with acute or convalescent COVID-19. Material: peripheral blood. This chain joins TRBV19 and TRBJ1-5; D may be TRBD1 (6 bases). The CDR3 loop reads CASSILGAGNQPQHF. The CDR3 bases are TGTGCCAGTAGTATTTTGGGGGCTGGCAATCAGCCCCAGCATTTT.